The T cell receptor beta chain under discussion was sequenced for a study of T-cell memory formation after mild COVID-19. Overall study context: TCR clusters were largely donor specific. Study findings and constraints: Proof of SARS-CoV-2 specificity was absent for the second-wave clones that crested on day 37. There were some responding clones in pre-infection memory, which suggested that cross-reactive memory had joined.

This clonotype was observed at least ten times. Its specificity is not known. TCRdb called the 5' RACE reads again in MiXCR, with one record for every CDR3 protein. This repertoire shows fewer than 350,000 distinct CDR3 sequences, less than 20% found once; its top ten account for around 20%. Sequencing was done on a sample of PBMCs or a T cell subset sorted from them (not recorded which). The sequence was obtained from a man aged 18 to 35 who had mild COVID-19 (a few samples of this study predate the infection). Cell type and time point are not known.

The CDR3 protein is CSASTGSHLYEQYF. CDR3 DNA: TGCAGTGCCTCTACCGGGTCCCACTTATACGAGCAGTACTTC. The chain is built from TRBV20-1 and TRBJ2-7; no firm D call. The germline V gene encodes CDR1 DFQATT and CDR2 SNEGSKA (reference sequence). Trimming left V 6 bases short and J 4 bases short, with 19 bases between. CDR3 length: 14 residues.